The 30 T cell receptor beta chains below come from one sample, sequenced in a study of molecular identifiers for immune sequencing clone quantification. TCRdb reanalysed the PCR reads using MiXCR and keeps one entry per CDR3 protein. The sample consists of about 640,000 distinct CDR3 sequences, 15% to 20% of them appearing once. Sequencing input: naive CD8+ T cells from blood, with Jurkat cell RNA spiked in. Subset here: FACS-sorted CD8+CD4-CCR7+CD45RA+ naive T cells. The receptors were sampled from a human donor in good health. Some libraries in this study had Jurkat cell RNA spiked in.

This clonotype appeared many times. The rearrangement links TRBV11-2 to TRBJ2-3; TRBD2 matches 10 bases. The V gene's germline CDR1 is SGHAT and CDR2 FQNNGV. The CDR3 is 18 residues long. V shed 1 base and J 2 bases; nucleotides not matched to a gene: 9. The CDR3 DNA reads TGTGCCAGCAGCTTAGTAGTTAGCGGGGGGATTTACACAGATACGCAGTATTTT. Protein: CASSLVVSGGIYTDTQYF.

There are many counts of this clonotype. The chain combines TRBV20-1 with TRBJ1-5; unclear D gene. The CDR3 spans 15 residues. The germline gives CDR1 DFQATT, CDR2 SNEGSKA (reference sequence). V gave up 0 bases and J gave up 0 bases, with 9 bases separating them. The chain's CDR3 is CSARDTVYSNQPQHF. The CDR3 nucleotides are TGCAGTGCTAGAGACACAGTCTATAGCAATCAGCCCCAGCATTTT.

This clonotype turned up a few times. CDR3: CSARSTGTSGGARWETQYF. In DNA form, the CDR3 reads TGCAGTGCTAGATCTACTGGGACTAGCGGGGGGGCCAGATGGGAGACCCAGTACTTC. J is TRBJ2-5 and V is TRBV20-1, with 16 bases lining up with TRBD2. V was pared by 2 bases and J by 5 bases, with 14 bases of the junction left unmatched. The germline V gene has CDR1 DFQATT and CDR2 SNEGSKA (reference sequence). This CDR3 has 19 amino acids.

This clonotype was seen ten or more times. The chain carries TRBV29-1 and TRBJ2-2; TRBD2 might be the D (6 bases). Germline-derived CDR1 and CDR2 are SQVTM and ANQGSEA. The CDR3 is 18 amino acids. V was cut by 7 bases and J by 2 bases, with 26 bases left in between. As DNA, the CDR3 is TGCAGCGACCCTGGCTTGGCGGGACCCCCGGGAAACACCGGGGAGCTGTTTTTT. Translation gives CSDPGLAGPPGNTGELFF.

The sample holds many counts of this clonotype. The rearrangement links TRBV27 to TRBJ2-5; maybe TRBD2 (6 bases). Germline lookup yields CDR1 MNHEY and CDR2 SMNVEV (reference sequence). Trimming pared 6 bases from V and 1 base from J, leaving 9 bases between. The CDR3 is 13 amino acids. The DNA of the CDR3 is TGTGCCAGCAGCCTGACTAGCCAAGAGACCCAGTACTTC. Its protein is CASSLTSQETQYF.

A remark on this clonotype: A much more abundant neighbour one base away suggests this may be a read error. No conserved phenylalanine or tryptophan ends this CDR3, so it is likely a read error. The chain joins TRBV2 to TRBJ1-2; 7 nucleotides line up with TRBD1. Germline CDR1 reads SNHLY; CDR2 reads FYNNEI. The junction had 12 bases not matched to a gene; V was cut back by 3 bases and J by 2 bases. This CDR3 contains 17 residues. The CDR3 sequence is CASSDVGTEYLNYGYTL. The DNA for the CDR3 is TGTGCCAGCAGTGATGTTGGGACAGAGTATCTCAACTATGGCTACACCCTC.

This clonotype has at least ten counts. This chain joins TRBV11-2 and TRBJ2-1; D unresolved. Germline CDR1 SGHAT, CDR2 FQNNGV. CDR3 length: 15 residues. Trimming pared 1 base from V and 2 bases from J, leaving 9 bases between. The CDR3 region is CASSLVGGAYNEQFF. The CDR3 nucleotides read TGTGCCAGCAGCTTAGTCGGCGGAGCCTACAATGAGCAGTTCTTC.

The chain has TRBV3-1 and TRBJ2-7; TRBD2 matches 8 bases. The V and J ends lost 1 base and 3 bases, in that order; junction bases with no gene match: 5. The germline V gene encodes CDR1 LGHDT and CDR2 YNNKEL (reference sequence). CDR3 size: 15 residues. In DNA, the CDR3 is TGTGCCAGCAGCCAAGTGGGTCTAGCGGGCTACGAGCAGTACTTC. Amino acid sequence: CASSQVGLAGYEQYF.

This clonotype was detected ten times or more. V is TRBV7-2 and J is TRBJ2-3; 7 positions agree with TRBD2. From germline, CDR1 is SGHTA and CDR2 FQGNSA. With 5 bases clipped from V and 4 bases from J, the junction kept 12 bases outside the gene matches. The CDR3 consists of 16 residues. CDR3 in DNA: TGTGCCAGCAGCCCACGTGTCGGCGGGAGCGCAGATACGCAGTATTTT. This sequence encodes CASSPRVGGSADTQYF.

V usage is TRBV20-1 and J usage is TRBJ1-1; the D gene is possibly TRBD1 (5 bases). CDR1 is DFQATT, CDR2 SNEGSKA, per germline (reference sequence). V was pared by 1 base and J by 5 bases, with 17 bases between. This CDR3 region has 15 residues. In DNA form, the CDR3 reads TGCAGTGCTAGAGGCTTGTCGGGGTGGGGGACTGAAGCTTTCTTT. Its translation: CSARGLSGWGTEAFF.

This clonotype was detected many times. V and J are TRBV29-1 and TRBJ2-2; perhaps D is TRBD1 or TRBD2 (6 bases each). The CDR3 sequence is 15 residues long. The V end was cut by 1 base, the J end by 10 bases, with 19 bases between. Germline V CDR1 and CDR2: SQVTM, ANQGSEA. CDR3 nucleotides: TGCAGCGTTGAAGGGGGGCAGGAGGGGTCTTTGGAGCTGTTTTTT. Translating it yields CSVEGGQEGSLELFF.

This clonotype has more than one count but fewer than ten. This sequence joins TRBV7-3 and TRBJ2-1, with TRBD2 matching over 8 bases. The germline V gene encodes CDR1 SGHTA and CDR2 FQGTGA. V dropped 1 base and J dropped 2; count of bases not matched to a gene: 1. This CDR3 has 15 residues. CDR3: CASSLNGGAYNEQFF. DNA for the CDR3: TGTGCCAGCAGCTTAAACGGGGGGGCCTACAATGAGCAGTTCTTC.

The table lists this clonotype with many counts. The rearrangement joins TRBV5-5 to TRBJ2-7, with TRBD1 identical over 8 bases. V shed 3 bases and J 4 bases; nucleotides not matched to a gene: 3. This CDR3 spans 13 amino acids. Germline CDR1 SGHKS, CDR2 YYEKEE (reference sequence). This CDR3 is CASSSWTGYEQYF. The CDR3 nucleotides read TGTGCCAGCAGCTCCTGGACAGGGTACGAGCAGTACTTC.

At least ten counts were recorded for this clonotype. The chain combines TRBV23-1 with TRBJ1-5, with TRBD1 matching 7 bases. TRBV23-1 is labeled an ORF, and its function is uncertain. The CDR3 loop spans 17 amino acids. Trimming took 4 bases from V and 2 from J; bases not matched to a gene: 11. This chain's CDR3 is CASSPNDRVYGNQPQHF. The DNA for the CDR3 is TGCGCCAGCAGTCCAAACGACAGGGTTTACGGCAATCAGCCCCAGCATTTT.

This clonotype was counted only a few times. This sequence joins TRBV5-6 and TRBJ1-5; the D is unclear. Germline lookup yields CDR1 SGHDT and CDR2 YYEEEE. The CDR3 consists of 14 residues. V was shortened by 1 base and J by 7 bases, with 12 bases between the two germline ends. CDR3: CASSLSRAEQPQHF. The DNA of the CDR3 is TGTGCCAGCAGCTTGAGTAGGGCTGAACAGCCCCAGCATTTT.

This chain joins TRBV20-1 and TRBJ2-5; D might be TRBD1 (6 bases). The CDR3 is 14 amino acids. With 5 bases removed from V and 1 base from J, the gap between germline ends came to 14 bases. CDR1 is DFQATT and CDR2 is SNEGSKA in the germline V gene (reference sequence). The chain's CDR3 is CSAEKQGSQETQYF. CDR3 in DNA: TGCAGTGCTGAAAAACAGGGCAGCCAAGAGACCCAGTACTTC.

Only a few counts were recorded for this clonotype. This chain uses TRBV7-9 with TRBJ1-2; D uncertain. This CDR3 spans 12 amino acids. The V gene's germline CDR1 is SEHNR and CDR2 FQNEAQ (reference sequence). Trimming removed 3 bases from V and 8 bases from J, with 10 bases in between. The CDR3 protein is CASSLEDGGYTF. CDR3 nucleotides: TGTGCCAGCAGCTTGGAGGATGGAGGCTACACCTTC.

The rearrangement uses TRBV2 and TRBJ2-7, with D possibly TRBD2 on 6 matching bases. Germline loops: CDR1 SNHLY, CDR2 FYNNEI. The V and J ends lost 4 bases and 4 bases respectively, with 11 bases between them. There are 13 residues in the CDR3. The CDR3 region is CASSGLALYEQYF. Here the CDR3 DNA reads TGTGCCAGCAGTGGGCTAGCGTTGTACGAGCAGTACTTC.

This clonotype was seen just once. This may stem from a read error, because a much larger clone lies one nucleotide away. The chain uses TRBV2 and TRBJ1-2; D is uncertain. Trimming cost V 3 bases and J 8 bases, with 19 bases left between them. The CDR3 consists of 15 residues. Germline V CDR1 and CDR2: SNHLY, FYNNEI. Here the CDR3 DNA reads TGTGCCAGCAGTGAGGAGGAGTCTCTAGTTATAGGCTACACCTTC. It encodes CASSEEESLVIGYTF.

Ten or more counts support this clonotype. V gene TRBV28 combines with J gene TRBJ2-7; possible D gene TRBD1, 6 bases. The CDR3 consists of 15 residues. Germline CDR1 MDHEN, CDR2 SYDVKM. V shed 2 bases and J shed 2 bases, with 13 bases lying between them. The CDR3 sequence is CASSLPRDNTYEQYF. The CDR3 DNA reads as TGTGCCAGCAGTTTACCCCGGGACAATACCTACGAGCAGTACTTC.

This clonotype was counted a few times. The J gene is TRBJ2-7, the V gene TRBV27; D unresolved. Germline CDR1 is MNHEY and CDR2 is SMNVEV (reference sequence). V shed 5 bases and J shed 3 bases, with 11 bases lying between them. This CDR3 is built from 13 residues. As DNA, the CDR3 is TGTGCCAGCAGTGTTTGGTACAACTACGAGCAGTACTTC. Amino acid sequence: CASSVWYNYEQYF.

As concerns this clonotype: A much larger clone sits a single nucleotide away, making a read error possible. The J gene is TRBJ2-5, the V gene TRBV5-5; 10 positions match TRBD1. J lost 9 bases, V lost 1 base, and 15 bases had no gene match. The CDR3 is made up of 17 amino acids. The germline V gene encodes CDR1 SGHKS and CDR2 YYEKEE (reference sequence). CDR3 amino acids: CASSLPNFIGTGEAQYF. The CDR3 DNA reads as TGTGCCAGCAGCTTGCCTAACTTTATCGGGACAGGGGAGGCCCAGTACTTC. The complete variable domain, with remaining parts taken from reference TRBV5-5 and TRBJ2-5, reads DAGVTQSPTHLIKTRGQQVTLRCSPISGHKSVSWYQQVLGQGPQFIFQYYEKEERGRGNFPDRFSARQFPNYSSELNVNALLLGDSALYLCASSLPNFIGTGEAQYFGPGTRLLVL.

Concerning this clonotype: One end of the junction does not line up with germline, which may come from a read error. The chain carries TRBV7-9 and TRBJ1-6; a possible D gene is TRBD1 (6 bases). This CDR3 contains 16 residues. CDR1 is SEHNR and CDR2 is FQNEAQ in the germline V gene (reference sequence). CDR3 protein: CASSLGGDVNNSPHHF. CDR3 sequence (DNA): TGTGCCAGCAGCCTAGGGGGGGACGTGAACAATTCACCCCACCACTTT.

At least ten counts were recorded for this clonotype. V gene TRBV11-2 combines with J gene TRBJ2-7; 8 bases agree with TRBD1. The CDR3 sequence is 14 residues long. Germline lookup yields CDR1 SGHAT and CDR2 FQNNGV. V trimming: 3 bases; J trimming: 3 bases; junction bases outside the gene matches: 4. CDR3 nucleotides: TGTGCCAGCAGCTTCGGGACAGGCCGCTACGAGCAGTACTTC. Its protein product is CASSFGTGRYEQYF.

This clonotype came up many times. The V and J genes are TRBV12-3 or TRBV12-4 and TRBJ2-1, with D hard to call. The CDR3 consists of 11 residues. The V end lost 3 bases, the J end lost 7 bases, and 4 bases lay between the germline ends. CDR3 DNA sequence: TGTGCCAGCAGTTTCGGGAATGAGCAGTTCTTC. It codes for CASSFGNEQFF.

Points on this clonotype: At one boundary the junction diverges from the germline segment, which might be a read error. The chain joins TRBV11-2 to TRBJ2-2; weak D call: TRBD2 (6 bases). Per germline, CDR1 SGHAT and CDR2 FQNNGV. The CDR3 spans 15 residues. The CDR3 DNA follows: TGTGCCAGCAGCTCGGGGGTTGGGGGGATCGGGGAGCTGGTTTTT. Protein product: CASSSGVGGIGELVF.

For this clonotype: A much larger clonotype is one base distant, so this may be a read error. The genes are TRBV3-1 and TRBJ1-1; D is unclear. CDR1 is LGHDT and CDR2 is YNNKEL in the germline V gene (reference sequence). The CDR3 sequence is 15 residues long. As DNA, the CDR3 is TGTGCCAGCAGCCAAGGCGGTCCGGGCAACACTGAAGCTTCCTTT. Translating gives CASSQGGPGNTEASF.

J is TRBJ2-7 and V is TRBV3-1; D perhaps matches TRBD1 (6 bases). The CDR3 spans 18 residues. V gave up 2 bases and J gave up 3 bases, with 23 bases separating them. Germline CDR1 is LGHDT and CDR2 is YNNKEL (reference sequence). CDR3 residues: CASSQSGQTILRYYEQYF. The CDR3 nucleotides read TGTGCCAGCAGCCAAAGCGGACAGACCATACTGCGGTACTACGAGCAGTACTTC.

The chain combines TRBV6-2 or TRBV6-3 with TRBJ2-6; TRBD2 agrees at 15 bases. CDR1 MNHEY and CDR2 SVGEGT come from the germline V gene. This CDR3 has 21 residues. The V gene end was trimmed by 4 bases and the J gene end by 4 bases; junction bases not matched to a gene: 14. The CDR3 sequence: CASSWAWTSGGADPGANVLTF. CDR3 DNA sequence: TGTGCCAGCAGTTGGGCATGGACTAGCGGGGGGGCCGATCCAGGGGCCAACGTCCTGACTTTC.

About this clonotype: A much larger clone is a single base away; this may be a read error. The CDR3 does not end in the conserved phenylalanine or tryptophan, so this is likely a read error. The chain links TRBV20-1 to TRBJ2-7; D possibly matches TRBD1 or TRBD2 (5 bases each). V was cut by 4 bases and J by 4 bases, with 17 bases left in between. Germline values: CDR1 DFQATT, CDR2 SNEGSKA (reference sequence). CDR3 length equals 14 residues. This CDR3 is CSAINRDRAYEQYL. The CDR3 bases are TGCAGTGCTATAAACCGGGACCGGGCGTACGAGCAGTACCTC.